This T cell receptor beta chain was sequenced for a study of cytomegalovirus exposure and HLA in healthy donors. The PCR ran on 60 Vbeta and 13 Jbeta primers. The repertoire was sequenced with immunoSEQ multiplex PCR; TCRdb's copy has only in-frame clones and lacks some. The table records 170,000 or so clones, about 84% of them present only once. The V gene's germline CDR1 is MGHRA and CDR2 YSYEKL. The length of the CDR3 is 16 residues. V shed 2 bases and J 0 bases; nucleotides not matched to a gene: 4. What was sequenced was PBMCs. The chain joins TRBV4-1 to TRBJ1-5; 7 bases line up with TRBD1. The clonotype originates from a man aged 18 to 30 in good health and CMV-seronegative. The CDR3 sequence: CASSQRTGFSNQPQHF. The CDR3 DNA is TGCGCCAGCAGCCAAAGGACAGGTTTTAGCAATCAGCCCCAGCATTTT.